The next 7 T cell receptor beta chains were all read from a single sample in a study of cytomegalovirus exposure and HLA in healthy donors. Method: immunoSEQ multiplex PCR; TCRdb's copy keeps in-frame clones and lacks some. This sample carries some 86,000 clones, over 85% of them seen once, and the ten largest clones take 3.6%. The sequencing sample was made of PBMCs. These receptors were taken from a woman in her 30s in good health and CMV-seronegative.

The V call is TRBV19, the J call TRBJ1-1; a possible D gene is TRBD1 (6 bases). V lost 7 bases to trimming and J lost 1 base, with 10 bases between them. The CDR3 runs 13 residues. Germline V gives CDR1 LNHDA, CDR2 SQIVND (reference sequence). DNA for the CDR3: TGTGCCAGTACCCGGACAGCGAACACTGAAGCTTTCTTT. Residues: CASTRTANTEAFF.

This clone has only one observation. This chain uses TRBV5-1 with TRBJ2-5; 14 bases match TRBD2. The germline CDR1 and CDR2 sequences are SGHRS and YFSETQ. Losses at the gene ends were 2 bases for V and 2 bases for J; bases not matched to a gene: 5. This CDR3 has 17 residues. CDR3 in DNA: TGCGCCAGCAGCTTATTCGGGACTAGCGGGGGACAAGAGACCCAGTACTTC. Residues: CASSLFGTSGGQETQYF.

This chain connects TRBV27 to TRBJ1-2; 8 nucleotides line up with TRBD1. The junction had 20 bases not matched to a gene; V was cut back by 6 bases and J by 8 bases. The CDR3 is 17 amino acids. CDR1 MNHEY and CDR2 SMNVEV come from the germline V gene (reference sequence). CDR3 protein: CASSRRPHLTGVEGYTF. The CDR3, as DNA: TGTGCCAGCAGCCGCAGGCCCCACTTGACAGGGGTCGAAGGCTACACCTTC.

The V and J genes are TRBV7-3 and TRBJ2-1, with D possibly TRBD2 on 6 matching bases. The CDR3 runs 13 residues. The V gene's germline CDR1 is SGHTA and CDR2 FQGTGA. The V end was cut by 8 bases, the J end by 2 bases, with 10 bases between. The chain's CDR3 is CASAGSTYNEQFF. The DNA for the CDR3 is TGTGCCAGCGCGGGGAGTACCTACAATGAGCAGTTCTTC.

V gene TRBV27 combines with J gene TRBJ2-5; 14 bases agree with TRBD2. CDR1 is MNHEY and CDR2 is SMNVEV in the germline V gene (reference sequence). V trimming: 7 bases; J trimming: 1 base; junction bases outside the gene matches: 17. This CDR3 is built from 20 residues. The CDR3 loop reads CASTHRLAGGASRAQETQYF. CDR3 nucleotide sequence: TGTGCCAGCACCCACCGACTAGCGGGGGGGGCTTCTAGGGCCCAAGAGACCCAGTACTTC.

This clone has a single count. The rearrangement uses TRBV7-2 and TRBJ1-6, with D maybe TRBD1 (5 bases). The CDR3 has 17 residues. V was cut by 2 bases and J by 8 bases, with 19 bases left in between. Germline loops: CDR1 SGHTA, CDR2 FQGNSA. For the CDR3, the DNA is TGTGCCAGCAGCTTAAGTCCAAGGGGTCCTTTGGATTCACCCCTCCACTTT. Protein product: CASSLSPRGPLDSPLHF. Variable domain in full (rest from reference TRBV7-2 and TRBJ1-6): GAGVSQSPSNKVTEKGKDVELRCDPISGHTALYWYRQSLGQGLEFLIYFQGNSAPDKSGLPSDRFSAERTGGSVSTLTIQRTQQEDSAVYLCASSLSPRGPLDSPLHFGNGTRLTVT.

CDR3 loop: CAWSVGSGAETQYF. CDR3 sequence (DNA): TGTGCCTGGAGTGTCGGTAGCGGAGCGGAGACCCAGTACTTC. The rearrangement links TRBV30 to TRBJ2-5; TRBD2 is a possible D gene (6 bases). The V gene lost 0 bases and the J gene lost 5 bases, with 13 bases spanning the gap. This CDR3 comprises 14 residues. Germline V lookup: CDR1 GTSNPN, CDR2 SVGIG (reference sequence).